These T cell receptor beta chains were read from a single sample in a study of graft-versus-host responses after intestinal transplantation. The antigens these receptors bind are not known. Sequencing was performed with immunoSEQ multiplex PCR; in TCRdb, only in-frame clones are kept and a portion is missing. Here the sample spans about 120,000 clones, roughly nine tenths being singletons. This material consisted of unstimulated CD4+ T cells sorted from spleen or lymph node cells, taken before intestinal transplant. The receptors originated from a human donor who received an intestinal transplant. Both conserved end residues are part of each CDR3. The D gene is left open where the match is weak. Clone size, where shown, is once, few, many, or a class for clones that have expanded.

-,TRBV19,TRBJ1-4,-,TGTGCCACCTCTGGACAGTGGGGTGAAAAACTGTTTTTT,CATSGQWGEKLFF
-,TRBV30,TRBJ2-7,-,TGTGCCTGCCTTCAGCGAAGCTCCTACGAGCAGTACTTC,CACLQRSSYEQYF
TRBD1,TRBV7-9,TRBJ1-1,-,TGTGCCAGCAGCTTAGCGGGACAGTGGATTGAAGCTTTCTTT,CASSLAGQWIEAFF
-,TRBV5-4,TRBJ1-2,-,TGTGCCAGCAGCTTGGCGTACAGGTCTGAGAAAAACTTC,CASSLAYRSEKNF
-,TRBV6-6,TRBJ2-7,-,TGTGCCAGCTTAGGACGGGGGACAGAAAAAAACTACGAGCAGTACTTC,CASLGRGTEKNYEQYF
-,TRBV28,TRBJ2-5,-,TGTGCCAGCAGTTTCCAACAGGGTCAAGAGACCCAGTACTTC,CASSFQQGQETQYF
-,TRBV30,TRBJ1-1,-,TGTGCCTGGAGTGTACGCTCTTACAGGGCAGGTGCTGAAGCTTTCTTT,CAWSVRSYRAGAEAFF
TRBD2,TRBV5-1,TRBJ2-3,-,TGCGCCAGCAGCTTGACTAGCGGGAGGGGCCCAGATACGCAGTATTTT,CASSLTSGRGPDTQYF
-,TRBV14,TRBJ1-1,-,TGTGCCAGCAGCCCTATCGCCGGGGTCCACACTGAAGCTTTCTTT,CASSPIAGVHTEAFF
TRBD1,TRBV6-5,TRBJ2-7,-,TGTGCCAGCAGAACGGACAGGGGGCTTTACGAGCAGTACTTC,CASRTDRGLYEQYF
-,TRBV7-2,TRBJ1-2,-,TGTGCCAGCAGCTTAGCCGGTTTTCCTTCTAGGGGCTACACCTTC,CASSLAGFPSRGYTF
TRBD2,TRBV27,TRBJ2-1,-,TGTGCCAGCAGTACGGGACTAGCGTACAATGAGCAGTTCTTC,CASSTGLAYNEQFF
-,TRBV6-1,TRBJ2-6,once,TGTGCCAGCAGTGGCCAAAGGGTCCTGACTACTGGGGCCAACGTCCTGACTTTC,CASSGQRVLTTGANVLTF
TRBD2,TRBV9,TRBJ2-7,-,TGTGCCAGCAGCGCCCCCCTGGCGACTAGCGGGAGGGAGGGCACCTACGAGCAGTACTTC,CASSAPLATSGREGTYEQYF
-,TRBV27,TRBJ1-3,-,TGTGCCAGCAAAACAGGGTCCACTGGAAACACCATATATTTT,CASKTGSTGNTIYF
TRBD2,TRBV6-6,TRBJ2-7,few,TGTGCCAGCAGTTCTACTAGCGGGAGTTACGAGCAGTACTTC,CASSSTSGSYEQYF
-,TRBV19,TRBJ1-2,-,TGTGCCACCGGGGACATGTTAGGCTACACCTTC,CATGDMLGYTF
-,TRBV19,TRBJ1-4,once,TGTGCCAGTAGATCACTGGGGGCACGTGAAAAACTGTTTTTT,CASRSLGAREKLFF
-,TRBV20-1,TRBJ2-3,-,TGCAGTGCTGCCCCCGGGGATACGCAGTATTTT,CSAAPGDTQYF
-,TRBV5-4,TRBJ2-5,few,TGTGCCAGCAGCTTTGAACGGGTTGAGACCCAGTACTTC,CASSFERVETQYF
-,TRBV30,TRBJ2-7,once,TGTGCCTGGAGTCTGATGAACGCCAGGGACGAGCAGTACTTC,CAWSLMNARDEQYF
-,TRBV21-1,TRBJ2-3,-,TGTGCCAGAACCCCCAGCGGTAACACAGATACGCAGTATTTT,CARTPSGNTDTQYF
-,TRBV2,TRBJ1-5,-,TGTGCCAGCAGGGGGGACATCAATCAGCCCCAGCATTTT,CASRGDINQPQHF
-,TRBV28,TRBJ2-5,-,TGTGCCAGCAGCCAGGATTGGGTGGGGTACTTC,CASSQDWVGYF
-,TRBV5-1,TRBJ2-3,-,TGCGCCAGCAGCCCCGTTTCTCAGTCTAGCACAGATACGCAGTATTTT,CASSPVSQSSTDTQYF
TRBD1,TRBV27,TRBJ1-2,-,TGTGCCAGCAGTTTGGGACAGGGCCACTACTATGGCTACACCTTC,CASSLGQGHYYGYTF
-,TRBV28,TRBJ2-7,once,TGTGCCAGCAGTTCTCCCGCAGGGCTAGCCTACGAGCAGTACTTC,CASSSPAGLAYEQYF
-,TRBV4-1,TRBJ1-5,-,TGCGCCAGCAGCCAAGAAGGGGACTGGGGCAGAACCTCAGCAGCAAGTCAGCCCCAGCATTTT,CASSQEGDWGRTSAASQPQHF
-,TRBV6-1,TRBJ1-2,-,TGTGCCAGCAGCAGAGGGACTAACTATGGCTACACCTTC,CASSRGTNYGYTF
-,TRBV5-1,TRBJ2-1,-,TGCGCCAGCAGCTGGGGACTTGCCGGCTCCTACAATGAGCAGTTCTTC,CASSWGLAGSYNEQFF
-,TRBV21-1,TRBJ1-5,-,TGTGCCAGCCCCCTGGGGGAGGGGCTGGTCCATAGCAATCAGCCCCAGCATTTT,CASPLGEGLVHSNQPQHF
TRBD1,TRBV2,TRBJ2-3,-,TGTGCCAGCAGGGTCGCCGGGACAGGGAGGGCAGATACGCAGTATTTT,CASRVAGTGRADTQYF
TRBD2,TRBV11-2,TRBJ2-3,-,TGTGCCAGCAGCCCCCCCAGCGGGAGGGTCACAGATACGCAGTATTTT,CASSPPSGRVTDTQYF
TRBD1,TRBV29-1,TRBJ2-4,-,TGCAGCGTAGGGACAGGGACGGACATTCAGTACTTC,CSVGTGTDIQYF
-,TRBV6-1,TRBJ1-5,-,TGTGCCAGCAGTATGAGAACCAATAGCAATCAGCCCCAGCATTTT,CASSMRTNSNQPQHF
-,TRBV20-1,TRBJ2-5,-,TGCAGTGCCGTGAGAGCGGAGACCCAGTACTTC,CSAVRAETQYF
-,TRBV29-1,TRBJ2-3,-,TGCAGCGTTGATCAGGCATCGGATACGCAGTATTTT,CSVDQASDTQYF
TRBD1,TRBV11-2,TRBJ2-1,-,TGTGCCAGCAGCCCCCGACAGGGAATCTACAATGAGCAGTTCTTC,CASSPRQGIYNEQFF
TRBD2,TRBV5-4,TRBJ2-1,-,TGTGCCAGCAGCTTGGGAGGCGGGGGGGACAATGAGCAGTTCTTC,CASSLGGGGDNEQFF
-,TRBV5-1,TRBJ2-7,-,TGCGCCAGCAGACACACAGGGATGGCCCTCTACGAGCAGTACTTC,CASRHTGMALYEQYF
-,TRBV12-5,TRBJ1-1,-,TGTGCTAGTGGTTTGGTACTCACCCTCAGGGTCTCGAACACTGAAGCTTTCTTT,CASGLVLTLRVSNTEAFF
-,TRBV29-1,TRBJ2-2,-,TGCAGCGTTGGATGGACAGCGAACACCGGGGAGCTGTTTTTT,CSVGWTANTGELFF
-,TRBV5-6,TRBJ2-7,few,TGTGCCAGCAGCTTGAGTCTTTTAGGGGCCTCCTACGAGCAGTACTTC,CASSLSLLGASYEQYF
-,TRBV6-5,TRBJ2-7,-,TGTGCCAGCAGTTACTCCGGGGGGCGCCCCTACGAGCAGTACTTC,CASSYSGGRPYEQYF
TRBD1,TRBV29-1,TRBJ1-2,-,TGCAGCGTTGGACAGGGGTGGGATGGCTACACCTTC,CSVGQGWDGYTF
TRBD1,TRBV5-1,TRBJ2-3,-,TGCGCCAGCACGACAGGGTCTAGCACAGATACGCAGTATTTT,CASTTGSSTDTQYF
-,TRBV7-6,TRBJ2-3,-,TGTGCCAGCAGCGGAGGGGTCACAGATACGCAGTATTTT,CASSGGVTDTQYF
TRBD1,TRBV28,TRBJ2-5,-,TGTGCCAGCAGAACGGGACAGGGGTACGCGGGAGGATCAGGGGAGCAGTACTTC,CASRTGQGYAGGSGEQYF
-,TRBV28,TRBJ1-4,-,TGTGCCATCGGCACAGGGATTAATGAAAAACTGTTTTTT,CAIGTGINEKLFF